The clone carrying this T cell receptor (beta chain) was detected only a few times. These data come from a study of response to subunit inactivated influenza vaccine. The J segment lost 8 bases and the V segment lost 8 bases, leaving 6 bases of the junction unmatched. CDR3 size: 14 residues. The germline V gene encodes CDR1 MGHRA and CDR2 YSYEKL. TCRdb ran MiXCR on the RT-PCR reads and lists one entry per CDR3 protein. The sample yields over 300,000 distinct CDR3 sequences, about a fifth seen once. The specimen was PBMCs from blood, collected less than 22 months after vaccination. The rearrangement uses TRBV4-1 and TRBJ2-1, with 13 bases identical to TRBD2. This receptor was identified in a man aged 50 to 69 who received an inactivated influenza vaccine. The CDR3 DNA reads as TGCGCCAGCCGCGGGACTAGCGGGATCGATGAGCAGTTCTTC. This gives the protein CASRGTSGIDEQFF.